This TCR beta chain was profiled in a study of radiation and T cells in renal cell carcinoma. Study overall: Nephrectomy followed 15 Gy stereotactic body radiation by 4 weeks. Whole-study findings and limits: Top tumor clonotypes rose in blood 2 weeks post-radiation, then contracted.

Concerning this clone itself: The antigen remains undetermined.

CDR1 and CDR2 from the germline V gene are SGHVS and FNYEAQ. V shed 6 bases, J shed 10 bases, and the junction held 9 bases outside the gene matches. The CDR3 has 14 residues. TCRdb keeps only in-frame clones here, not all; method: immunoSEQ multiplex PCR. The sample lists about 130,000 clones; about four fifths were seen once. Time point in this sample: blood 2 weeks post-SBRT. Noted treatment: 15 Gy SBRT to primary tumor, nephrectomy 4 weeks later. The tumor was a clear cell renal cell carcinoma. This receptor was taken from a man aged 45-60 years with renal cell carcinoma. The chain uses TRBV7-6 and TRBJ1-6; 7 bases are a match to TRBD1. The specimen was blood, collected from a patient whose treatment included radiotherapy and nephrectomy. Here the CDR3 reads CASSDRVDRSPLHF. The CDR3, as DNA: TGTGCCAGCAGTGACAGGGTCGACAGGTCACCCCTCCACTTT. Combining the CDR3 with reference TRBV7-6 and TRBJ1-6 gives the whole variable domain GAGVSQSPRYKVTKRGQDVALRCDPISGHVSLYWYRQALGQGPEFLTYFNYEAQQDKSGLPNDRFSAERPEGSISTLTIQRTEQRDSAMYRCASSDRVDRSPLHFGNGTRLTVT.